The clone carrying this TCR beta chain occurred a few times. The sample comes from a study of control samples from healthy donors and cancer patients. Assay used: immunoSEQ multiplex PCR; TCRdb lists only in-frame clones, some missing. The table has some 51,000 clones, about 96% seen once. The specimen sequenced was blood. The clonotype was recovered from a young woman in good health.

The CDR3 region has the DNA TGTGCCAGCAGCCAAGACGGACAAGAGACCCAGTACTTC. This gives the protein CASSQDGQETQYF. The chain recombines TRBV3-1 (or the pseudogene TRBV3-2) with TRBJ2-5, with no clear D. Per the germline V gene, CDR1 is LGHDT and CDR2 is YNNKEL (reference sequence). Trimming removed 0 bases from V and 2 bases from J, with 4 bases in between. This CDR3 region has 13 residues.